This T cell receptor beta chain came from a study of vaccination and CD4 T cells after COVID-19. This sample's treatment: approximately nine-day PBMC culture with coronavirus spike peptide pools or control peptides (ViraFEST assay). The authors cultured 2 million or so PBMCs per well with around 10 IU/ml IL-2 and around 9.2 ug/ml peptide pools. Concerning this clonotype: The antigen is not known.

An Oncomine TCR Beta short-read assay was used to sequence the DNA from cultured CD4+ T cells. Once CD4+ T cells had been cultured, genomic DNA was extracted from them. MiXCR was run by TCRdb on the PCR reads, yielding one entry per CDR3 protein. The repertoire holds about 20,000 distinct CDR3 sequences, roughly 55% seen once, with around a sixth in the top ten. Sequenced here: CD4+ T cells from blood, cultured in vitro, sampled before SARS-CoV-2 vaccination. This clonotype was obtained from a human donor who had recovered from COVID-19.

CDR3 region: CASSFRSSGAQPQHF. CDR3 coding DNA: TGTGCCAGTAGCTTCAGGAGTTCAGGGGCTCAGCCCCAGCATTTT. The chain couples TRBV19 to TRBJ1-5, with D perhaps matching TRBD1 (6 bases). V was pared by 6 bases and J by 6 bases, with 18 bases between. This CDR3 comprises 15 residues. Germline loops: CDR1 LNHDA, CDR2 SQIVND (reference sequence).